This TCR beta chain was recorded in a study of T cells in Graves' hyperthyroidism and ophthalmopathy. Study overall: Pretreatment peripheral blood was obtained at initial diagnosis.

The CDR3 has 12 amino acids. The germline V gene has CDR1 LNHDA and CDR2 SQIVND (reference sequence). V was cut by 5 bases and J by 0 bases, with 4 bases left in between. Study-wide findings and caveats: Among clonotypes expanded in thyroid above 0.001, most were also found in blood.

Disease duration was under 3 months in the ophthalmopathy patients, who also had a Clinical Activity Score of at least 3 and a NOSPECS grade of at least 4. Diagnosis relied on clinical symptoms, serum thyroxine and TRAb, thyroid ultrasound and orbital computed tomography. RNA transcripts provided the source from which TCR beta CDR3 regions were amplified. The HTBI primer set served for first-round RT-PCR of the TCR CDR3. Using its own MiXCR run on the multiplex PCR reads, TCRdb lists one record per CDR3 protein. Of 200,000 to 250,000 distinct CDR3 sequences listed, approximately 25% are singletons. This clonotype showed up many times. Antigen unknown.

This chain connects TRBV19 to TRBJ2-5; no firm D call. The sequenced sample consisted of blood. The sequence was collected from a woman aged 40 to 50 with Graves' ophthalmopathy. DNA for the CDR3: TGTGCCAGTAGTGAACACCAAGAGACCCAGTACTTC. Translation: CASSEHQETQYF.